The rows below give T cell receptor beta chains drawn from one sample of a study of regulatory T cells in long-lasting Graves disease. TCRdb re-called the multiplex PCR reads with MiXCR, one entry per CDR3 protein. The repertoire consists of about 400,000 distinct CDR3 sequences, with less than 25% occurring once and the leading ten covering about 20%. Source: peripheral blood mononuclear cells (PBMCs), taken when the disease was refractory, from a patient treated with antithyroid drugs. Receptor source: a female donor with Graves disease. Each CDR3 is given with its conserved first and last residue. The D gene is left open where the match is weak. Clone size, where shown, is once, few, many, or a class for clones that have expanded.

V	J	size	D	DNA	CDR3
TRBV7-2	TRBJ2-2	medium-sized	-	TGTGCCAGCAGCTTAGGGAACACCGGGGAGCTGTTTTTT	CASSLGNTGELFF
TRBV7-2	TRBJ1-6	many	TRBD1	TGTGCCAGCAGCTATCGGGACAGGGCTTCACCCCTCCACTTT	CASSYRDRASPLHF
TRBV20-1	TRBJ2-1	-	-	TGCAGTGCTAGAGATGTTAGCGGACTAAACAATGAGCAGTTCTTC	CSARDVSGLNNEQFF
TRBV29-1	TRBJ2-2	few	TRBD1	TGCAGCGTTGACCCACAGGGGAGTGGGGAGCTGTTTTTT	CSVDPQGSGELFF
TRBV30	TRBJ1-2	many	-	TGTGCCTGGAGTGTATGGGACAACTATGGCTACACCTTC	CAWSVWDNYGYTF
TRBV2	TRBJ1-5	many	-	TGTGCCAGCAGTGAACGGCAGGGGATAGGGCAGCCCCAGCATTTT	CASSERQGIGQPQHF
TRBV5-1	TRBJ1-4	-	TRBD1	TGCGCCAGCAGCCCGTTCTTGTCCCCTGACAGGGGTGAAAAACTGTTTTTT	CASSPFLSPDRGEKLFF
TRBV20-1	TRBJ2-5	many	-	TGCAGTGCTAGACCAGCTACAGGATCGGAGACCCAGTACTTC	CSARPATGSETQYF
TRBV19	TRBJ2-7	many	-	TGTGCCAGTAGCAATCCTCCCGAGGTCAACGAGCAGTACTTC	CASSNPPEVNEQYF
TRBV6-2/TRBV6-3	TRBJ1-1	many	-	TGTGCCAGCAGTGAGGCGGCAGAGAACACTGAAGCTTTCTTT	CASSEAAENTEAFF
TRBV2	TRBJ2-5	many	TRBD2	TGTGCCAGCAGTGAACCTAGCGGTCCGTTGGAGACCCAGTACTTC	CASSEPSGPLETQYF
TRBV6-1	TRBJ2-2	many	TRBD1	TGTGCCAGCAGTACACAGGGGGCCGGGGAGCTGTTTTTT	CASSTQGAGELFF
TRBV4-1	TRBJ2-5	-	-	TGCGCCAGCAGCCAAGAACCTGGCGAGAGGGGGAGTGGGACCCAGTACTTC	CASSQEPGERGSGTQYF
TRBV5-5	TRBJ1-1	-	-	TGTGCCAGCAGCTTTATGCTTGTGGGCACTGAAGCTTTCTTT	CASSFMLVGTEAFF
TRBV7-6	TRBJ2-5	-	-	TGTGCCAGCAGCTTTACGGGATTGGAGACCCAGTACTTC	CASSFTGLETQYF
TRBV12-3/TRBV12-4	TRBJ2-1	few	TRBD1	TGTGCCAGCAGTTTACCACGACAGGGCAATGAGCAGTTCTTC	CASSLPRQGNEQFF
TRBV20-1	TRBJ2-7	-	-	TGCAGTGCTAGGGGACGGAGTCAGCAGTACTTC	CSARGRSQQYF
TRBV28	TRBJ2-7	many	-	TGTGCCAGCAGTTTATCGGCCGGGAGCCCCTACGAGCAGTACTTC	CASSLSAGSPYEQYF
TRBV11-1	TRBJ1-1	-	-	TGTGCCAGCAGCTACGAGAGGGGAAGGGACACTGAAGCTTTCTTT	CASSYERGRDTEAFF
TRBV30	TRBJ1-5	many	TRBD1	TGTGCCTGGGAGGGACAGAAGGGTCAGCCCCAGCATTTT	CAWEGQKGQPQHF
TRBV20-1	TRBJ1-5	many	TRBD1	TGCAGTGCTGTAGACAGGGTCGATCAGCCCCAGCATTTT	CSAVDRVDQPQHF
TRBV19	TRBJ2-7	once	-	TGTGCCAGTAGTATTCAGGACAGCCAAACCTACGAGCAGTACTTC	CASSIQDSQTYEQYF
TRBV7-9	TRBJ1-2	-	TRBD1	TGTGCCAGCAGCTTAGAAGGGGGCCGCTACACCTTC	CASSLEGGRYTF
TRBV11-2	TRBJ2-1	few	TRBD1	TGTGCCAGCAGCTTAGGCCGGACAGGGAGCTCCTACAATGAGCAGTTCTTC	CASSLGRTGSSYNEQFF
TRBV12-3/TRBV12-4	TRBJ1-2	many	TRBD1	TGTGCCAGCAGACTAACAGGGGGCTATGGCTACACCTTC	CASRLTGGYGYTF
TRBV14	TRBJ2-2	once	-	TGTGCCAGCAGCCCGAGATTAGCTGGCGGGGAGCTGTTTTTT	CASSPRLAGGELFF
TRBV7-2	TRBJ2-2	many	-	TGTGCCAGCAGCCTAAGCGGGAACACCGGGGAGCTGTTTTTT	CASSLSGNTGELFF
TRBV19	TRBJ2-2	few	TRBD2	TGTGCCAGTAGCGCCCTTAGCGGGATGACCGGGGAGCTGTTTTTT	CASSALSGMTGELFF
TRBV29-1	TRBJ2-7	-	TRBD1	TGCAGCGTTGAAGTTATTACAGGGGGCGAGCAGTACTTC	CSVEVITGGEQYF
TRBV19	TRBJ2-2	-	TRBD2	TGTGCCAGTACCCTCCTAGCGGGAGGGCTAGGCGGGGAGCTGTTTTTT	CASTLLAGGLGGELFF
TRBV7-9	TRBJ1-1	few	TRBD1	TGTGCCAGCAGCCCACCATCGACTCTCGGACAGGGCCGCACTAAAGCTTTCTTT	CASSPPSTLGQGRTKAFF
TRBV7-9	TRBJ2-4	few	-	TGTGCCAGCAGCTTAGGCGGGGCCAAAAACATTCAGTACTTC	CASSLGGAKNIQYF
TRBV7-2	TRBJ2-7	many	-	TGTGCCAGCAGCTCACAACAGGGCCACGAGCAGTACTTC	CASSSQQGHEQYF
TRBV6-2/TRBV6-3	TRBJ1-1	many	-	TGTGCCAGCAGTTACTCGATGGGGGCCCACACTGAAGCTTTCTTT	CASSYSMGAHTEAFF
TRBV6-1	TRBJ2-5	few	TRBD2	TGTGCCAGCACTCTAGGGCTAGCGGGCACTCAAGAGACCCAGTACTTC	CASTLGLAGTQETQYF
TRBV24-1	TRBJ2-5	few	TRBD1	TGTGCCACCAGTGATTCCAGACAGGGGGTAAGGATAGAGACCCAGTACTTC	CATSDSRQGVRIETQYF
TRBV7-8	TRBJ2-2	-	-	TGTGCCAGCAGCGAAAACGACGGGCCCCCCTTCCGGGAGCTGTTTTTT	CASSENDGPPFRELFF
TRBV6-1	TRBJ1-4	-	-	TGTGCCAGCACCATATGGGGGTTCGAAGCAACTAATGAAAAACTGTTTTTT	CASTIWGFEATNEKLFF
TRBV24-1	TRBJ1-1	-	TRBD1	TGTGCCACCAGTGGGAGTGTAGACAGGGGGAACACTGAAGCTTTCTTT	CATSGSVDRGNTEAFF
TRBV7-9	TRBJ2-7	-	-	TGTGCCAGCAGCACGGGGACATTTCCCTACGAGCAGTACTTC	CASSTGTFPYEQYF
TRBV18	TRBJ1-2	-	TRBD1	TGTGCCAGCTCACCCTTGGACAGGGGTAACTATGGCTACACCTTC	CASSPLDRGNYGYTF
TRBV6-1	TRBJ1-3	-	TRBD1	TGTGCCAGCAGAAGAATGACAGGGATAGACACCATATATTTT	CASRRMTGIDTIYF
TRBV30	TRBJ2-4	-	TRBD2	TGTGCCTGGAGTAAGGCTAGCGGGAGTGGTGCCAAAAACATTCGGTACTTC	CAWSKASGSGAKNIRYF
TRBV5-1	TRBJ2-7	-	TRBD2	TGCGCCAGCAGGTTAGCGGGAGCCGACGAGCAGTACTTC	CASRLAGADEQYF
TRBV20-1	TRBJ2-7	many	-	TGCAGTGCGCCCGCTTCAACCCTTACCTACGAGCAGTACTTC	CSAPASTLTYEQYF
TRBV20-1	TRBJ2-7	-	-	TGCAGTGCTAGAGGACTTCTCTCCTACGAGCAGTACTTC	CSARGLLSYEQYF
TRBV14	TRBJ2-2	few	-	TGTGCCAGCAGCCGATTACAGGGCACCGGGGAGCTGTTTTTT	CASSRLQGTGELFF